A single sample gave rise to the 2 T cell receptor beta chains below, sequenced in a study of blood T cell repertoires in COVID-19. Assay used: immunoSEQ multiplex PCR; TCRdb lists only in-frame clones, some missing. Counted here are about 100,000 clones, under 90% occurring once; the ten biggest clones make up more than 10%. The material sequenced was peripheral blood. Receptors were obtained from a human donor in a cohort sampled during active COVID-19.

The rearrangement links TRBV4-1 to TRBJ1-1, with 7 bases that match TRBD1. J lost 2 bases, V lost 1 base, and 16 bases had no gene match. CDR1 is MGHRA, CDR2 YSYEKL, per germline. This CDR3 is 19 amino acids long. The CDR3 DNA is TGCGCCAGCAGCCAAGTTTTCCAGGCCCTTAGAGGGGGCAACACTGAAGCTTTCTTT. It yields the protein CASSQVFQALRGGNTEAFF.

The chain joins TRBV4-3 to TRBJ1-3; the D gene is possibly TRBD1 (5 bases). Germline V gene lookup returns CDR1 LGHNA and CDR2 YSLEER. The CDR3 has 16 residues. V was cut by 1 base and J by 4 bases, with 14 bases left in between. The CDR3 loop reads CASSQVVAGYGNTIYF. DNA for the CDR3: TGCGCCAGCAGCCAAGTTGTTGCAGGGTACGGAAACACCATATATTTT.